This TCR beta chain was sequenced during a study of cytomegalovirus exposure and HLA in healthy donors. There are a few counts of this clone. The antigen is not known. The V end lost 6 bases, the J end lost 3 bases, and 17 bases lay between the germline ends. Germline values: CDR1 PRHDT, CDR2 FYEKMQ (reference sequence). The CDR3 runs to 15 residues. PCR used 60 Vbeta primers and 13 Jbeta primers. Sequencing was performed with immunoSEQ multiplex PCR; in TCRdb, only in-frame clones are kept and a portion is missing. The sample shows approximately 150,000 clones, 82% of them seen only once. Study-wide results and limits: A cluster of highly shared sequence variants was likely a sequencing artifact. After further analysis at a later stage, roughly 16,000 TCR beta sequences were associated with HLA alleles at 0.05 false discovery rate.

The TCR comes from a male donor in good health and CMV-seronegative. The specimen sequenced was PBMCs. V gene TRBV13 combines with J gene TRBJ1-1; a possible D gene is TRBD1 (5 bases). The CDR3 reads CASRSIPGFYTEAFF. In nucleotides, the CDR3 is TGTGCCAGCAGGAGTATCCCAGGGTTTTACACTGAAGCTTTCTTT.